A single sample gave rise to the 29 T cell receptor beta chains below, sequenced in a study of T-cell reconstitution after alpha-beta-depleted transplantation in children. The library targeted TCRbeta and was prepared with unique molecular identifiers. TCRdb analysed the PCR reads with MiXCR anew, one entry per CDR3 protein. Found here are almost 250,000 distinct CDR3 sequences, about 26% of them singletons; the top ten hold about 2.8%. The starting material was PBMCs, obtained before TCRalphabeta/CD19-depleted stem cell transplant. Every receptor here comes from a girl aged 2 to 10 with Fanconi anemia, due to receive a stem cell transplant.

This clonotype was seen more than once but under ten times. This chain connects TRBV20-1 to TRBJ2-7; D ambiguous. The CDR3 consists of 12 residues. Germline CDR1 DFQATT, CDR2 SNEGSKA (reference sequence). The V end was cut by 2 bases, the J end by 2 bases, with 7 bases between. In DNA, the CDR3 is TGCAGTGCTAGATCGGTAGCCTACGAGCAGTACTTC. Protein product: CSARSVAYEQYF.

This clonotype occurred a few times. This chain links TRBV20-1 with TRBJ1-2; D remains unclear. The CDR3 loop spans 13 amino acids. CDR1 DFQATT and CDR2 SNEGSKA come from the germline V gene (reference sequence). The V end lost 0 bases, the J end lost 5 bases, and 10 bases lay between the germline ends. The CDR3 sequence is CSARDSTGYGYTF. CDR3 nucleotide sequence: TGCAGTGCTAGAGATAGCACGGGTTATGGCTACACCTTC.

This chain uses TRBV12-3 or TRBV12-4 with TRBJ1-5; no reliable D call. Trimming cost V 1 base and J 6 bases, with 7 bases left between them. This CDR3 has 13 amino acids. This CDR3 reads CASSLGKSQPQHF. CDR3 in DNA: TGTGCCAGCAGTTTAGGGAAGAGTCAGCCCCAGCATTTT.

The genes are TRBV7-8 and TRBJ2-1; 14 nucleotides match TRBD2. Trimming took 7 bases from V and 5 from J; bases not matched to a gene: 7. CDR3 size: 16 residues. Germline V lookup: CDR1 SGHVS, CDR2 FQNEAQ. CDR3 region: CASTSGLAGDHNEQFF. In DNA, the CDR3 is TGTGCCAGCACCTCGGGACTAGCGGGGGACCACAATGAGCAGTTCTTC.

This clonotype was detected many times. This CDR3 reads CASSFRTMSYEQYF. DNA for the CDR3: TGTGCCAGCAGTTTTAGGACTATGTCCTACGAGCAGTACTTC. J is TRBJ2-7 and V is TRBV12-3 or TRBV12-4; TRBD2 might be the D (6 bases). The CDR3 contains 14 residues. V lost 3 bases to trimming and J lost 1 base, with 10 bases between them.

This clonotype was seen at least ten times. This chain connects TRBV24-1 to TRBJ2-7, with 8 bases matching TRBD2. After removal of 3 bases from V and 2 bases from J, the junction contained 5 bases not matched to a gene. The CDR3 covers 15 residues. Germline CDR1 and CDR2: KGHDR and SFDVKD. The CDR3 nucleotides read TGTGCCACCAGTGATGGGGTAGCGGGACCCTACGAGCAGTACTTC. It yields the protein CATSDGVAGPYEQYF.

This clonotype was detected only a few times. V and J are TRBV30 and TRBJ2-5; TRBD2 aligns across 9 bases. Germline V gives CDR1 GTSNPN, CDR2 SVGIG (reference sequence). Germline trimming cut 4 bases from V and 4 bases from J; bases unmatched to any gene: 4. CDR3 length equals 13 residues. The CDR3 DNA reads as TGTGCCTGGAAATCACTAGCGGGAGAGACCCAGTACTTC. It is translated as CAWKSLAGETQYF.

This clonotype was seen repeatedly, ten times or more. CDR3 sequence (DNA): TGTGCCAGCAGCTTACCCAATGAGCAGTTCTTC. This encodes CASSLPNEQFF. The genes are TRBV7-2 and TRBJ2-1; D not certain. This CDR3 has 11 amino acids. Germline CDR1 reads SGHTA; CDR2 reads FQGNSA. V was trimmed by 2 bases and J by 6 bases, leaving 2 bases between them. Drawing the rest from reference TRBV7-2 and TRBJ2-1, the complete variable domain is GAGVSQSPSNKVTEKGKDVELRCDPISGHTALYWYRQSLGQGLEFLIYFQGNSAPDKSGLPSDRFSAERTGGSVSTLTIQRTQQEDSAVYLCASSLPNEQFFGPGTRLTVL.

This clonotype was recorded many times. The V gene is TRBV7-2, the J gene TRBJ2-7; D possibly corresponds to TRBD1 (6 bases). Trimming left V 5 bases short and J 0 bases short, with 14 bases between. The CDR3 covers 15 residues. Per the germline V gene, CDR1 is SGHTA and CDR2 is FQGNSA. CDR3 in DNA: TGTGCCAGCAGCCCTACGACAGGAAACTCCTACGAGCAGTACTTC. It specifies CASSPTTGNSYEQYF.

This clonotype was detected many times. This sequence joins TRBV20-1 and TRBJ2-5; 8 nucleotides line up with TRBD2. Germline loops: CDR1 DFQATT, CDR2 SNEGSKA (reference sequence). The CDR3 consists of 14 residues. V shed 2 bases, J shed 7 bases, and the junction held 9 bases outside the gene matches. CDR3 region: CSARSSGGRVTQYF. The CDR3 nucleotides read TGCAGTGCTAGAAGCAGCGGGGGCCGGGTGACCCAGTACTTC.

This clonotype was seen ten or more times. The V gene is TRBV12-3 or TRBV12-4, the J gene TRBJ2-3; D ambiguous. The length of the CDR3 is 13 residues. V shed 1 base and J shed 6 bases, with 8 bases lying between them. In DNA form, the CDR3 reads TGTGCCAGCAGTTTAGTCCTGGCGGATACGCAGTATTTT. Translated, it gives CASSLVLADTQYF.

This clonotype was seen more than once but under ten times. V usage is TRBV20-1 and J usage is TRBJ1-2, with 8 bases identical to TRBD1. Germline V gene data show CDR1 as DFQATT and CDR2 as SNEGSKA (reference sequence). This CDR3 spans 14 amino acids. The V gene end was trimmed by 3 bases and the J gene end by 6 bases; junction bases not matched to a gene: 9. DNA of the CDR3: TGCAGTGCTAGGGGTTTGGGCAGGGGGCATGGCTACACCTTC. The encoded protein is CSARGLGRGHGYTF.

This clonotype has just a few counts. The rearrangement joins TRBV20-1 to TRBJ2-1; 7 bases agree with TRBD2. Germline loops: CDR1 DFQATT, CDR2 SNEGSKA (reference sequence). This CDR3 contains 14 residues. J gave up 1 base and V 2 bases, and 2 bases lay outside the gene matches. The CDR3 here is CSARLAASYNEQFF. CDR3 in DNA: TGCAGTGCTAGACTAGCGGCATCCTACAATGAGCAGTTCTTC.

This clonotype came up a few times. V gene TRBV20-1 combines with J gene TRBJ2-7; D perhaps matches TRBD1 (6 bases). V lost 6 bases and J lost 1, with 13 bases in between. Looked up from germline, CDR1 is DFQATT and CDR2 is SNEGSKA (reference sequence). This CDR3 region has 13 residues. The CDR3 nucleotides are TGCAGTGCAAAGCACAGGGTATCCTACGAGCAGTACTTC. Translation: CSAKHRVSYEQYF.

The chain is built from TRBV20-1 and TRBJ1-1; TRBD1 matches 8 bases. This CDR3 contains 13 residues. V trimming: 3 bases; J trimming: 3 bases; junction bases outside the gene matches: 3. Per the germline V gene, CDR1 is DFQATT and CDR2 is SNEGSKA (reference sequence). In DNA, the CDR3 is TGCAGTGCTAGGGCACAGGGGGACACTGAAGCTTTCTTT. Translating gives CSARAQGDTEAFF.

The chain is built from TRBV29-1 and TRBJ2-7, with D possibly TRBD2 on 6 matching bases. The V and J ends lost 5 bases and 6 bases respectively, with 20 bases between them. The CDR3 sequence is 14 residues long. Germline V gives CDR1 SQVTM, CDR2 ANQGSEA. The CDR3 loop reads CSVPLAMRVGEQYF. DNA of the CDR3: TGCAGCGTTCCTCTAGCGATGAGAGTGGGCGAGCAGTACTTC.

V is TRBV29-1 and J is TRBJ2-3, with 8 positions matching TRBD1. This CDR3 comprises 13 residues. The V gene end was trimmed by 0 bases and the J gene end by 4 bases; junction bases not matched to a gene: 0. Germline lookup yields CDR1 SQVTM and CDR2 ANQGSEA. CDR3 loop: CSVEDRGPDTQYF. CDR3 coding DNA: TGCAGCGTTGAAGACAGGGGGCCAGATACGCAGTATTTT.

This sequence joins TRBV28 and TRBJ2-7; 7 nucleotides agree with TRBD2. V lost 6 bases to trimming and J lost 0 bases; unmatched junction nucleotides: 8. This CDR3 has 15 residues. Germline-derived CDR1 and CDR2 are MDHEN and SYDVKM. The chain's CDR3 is CASSKGGLSSYEQYF. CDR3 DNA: TGTGCCAGCAGCAAGGGAGGGTTAAGCTCCTACGAGCAGTACTTC.

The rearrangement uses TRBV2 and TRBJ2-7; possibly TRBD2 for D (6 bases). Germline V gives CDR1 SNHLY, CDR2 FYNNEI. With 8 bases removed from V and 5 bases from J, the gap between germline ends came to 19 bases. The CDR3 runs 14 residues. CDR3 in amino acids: CASVLADLLDEQYF. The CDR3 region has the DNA TGTGCCAGCGTTTTAGCGGACCTCCTAGACGAGCAGTACTTC.

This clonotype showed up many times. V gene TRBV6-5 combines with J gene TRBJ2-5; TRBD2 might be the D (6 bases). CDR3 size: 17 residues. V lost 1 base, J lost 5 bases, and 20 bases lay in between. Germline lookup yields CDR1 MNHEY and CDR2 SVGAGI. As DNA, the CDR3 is TGTGCCAGCAGTTACTTCGGGACCGGGGGTGGCGAGGAGACCCAGTACTTC. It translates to CASSYFGTGGGEETQYF.

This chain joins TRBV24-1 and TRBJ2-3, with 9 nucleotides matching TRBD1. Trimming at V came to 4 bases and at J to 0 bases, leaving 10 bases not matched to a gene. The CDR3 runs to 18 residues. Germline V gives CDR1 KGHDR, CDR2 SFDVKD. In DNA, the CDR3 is TGTGCCACCAGTGACCCAAACCGGGACAGGGTCAGCACAGATACGCAGTATTTT. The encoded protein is CATSDPNRDRVSTDTQYF.

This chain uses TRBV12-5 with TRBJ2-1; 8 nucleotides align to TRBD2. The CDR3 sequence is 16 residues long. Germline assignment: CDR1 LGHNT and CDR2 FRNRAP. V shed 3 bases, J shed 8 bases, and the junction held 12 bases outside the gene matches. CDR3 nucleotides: TGTGCTAGTGGTTTAGGCCCCTCCAGCGGGGGCGATGAGCAGTTCTTC. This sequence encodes CASGLGPSSGGDEQFF.

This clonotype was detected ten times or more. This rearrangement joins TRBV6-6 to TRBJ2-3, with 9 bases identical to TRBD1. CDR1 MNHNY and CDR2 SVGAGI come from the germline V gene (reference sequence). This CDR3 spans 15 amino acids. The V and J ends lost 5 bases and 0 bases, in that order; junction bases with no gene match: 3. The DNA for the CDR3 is TGTGCCAGCAGTCTACAGGGGGCGAGCACAGATACGCAGTATTTT. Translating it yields CASSLQGASTDTQYF.

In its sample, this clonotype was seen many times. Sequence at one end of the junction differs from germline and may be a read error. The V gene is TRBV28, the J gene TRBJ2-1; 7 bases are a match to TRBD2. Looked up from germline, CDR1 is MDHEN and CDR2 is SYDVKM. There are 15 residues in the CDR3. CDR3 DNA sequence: TGTGCCAGCAACCAGCTAGCGGCCTCCTTCAATGAGCAGTTCTTC. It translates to CASNQLAASFNEQFF.

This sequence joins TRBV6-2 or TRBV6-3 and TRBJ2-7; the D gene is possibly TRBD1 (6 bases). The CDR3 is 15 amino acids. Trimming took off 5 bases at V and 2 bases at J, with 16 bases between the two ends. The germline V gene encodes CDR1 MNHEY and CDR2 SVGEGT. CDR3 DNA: TGTGCCAGCAGTCCCCGCGGCAGGGGACCCTACGAGCAGTACTTC. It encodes CASSPRGRGPYEQYF.

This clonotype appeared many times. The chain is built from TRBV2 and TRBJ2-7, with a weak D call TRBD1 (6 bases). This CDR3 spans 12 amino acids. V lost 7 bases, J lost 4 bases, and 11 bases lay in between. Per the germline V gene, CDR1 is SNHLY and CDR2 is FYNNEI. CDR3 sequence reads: CASTRQDYEQYF. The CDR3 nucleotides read TGTGCCAGCACCAGACAGGATTACGAGCAGTACTTC.

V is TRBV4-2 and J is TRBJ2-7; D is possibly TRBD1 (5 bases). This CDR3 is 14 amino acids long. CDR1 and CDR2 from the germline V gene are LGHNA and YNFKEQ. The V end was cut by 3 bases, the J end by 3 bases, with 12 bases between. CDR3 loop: CASSQNAGYYEQYF. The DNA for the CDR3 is TGTGCCAGCAGCCAGAATGCAGGGTACTACGAGCAGTACTTC.

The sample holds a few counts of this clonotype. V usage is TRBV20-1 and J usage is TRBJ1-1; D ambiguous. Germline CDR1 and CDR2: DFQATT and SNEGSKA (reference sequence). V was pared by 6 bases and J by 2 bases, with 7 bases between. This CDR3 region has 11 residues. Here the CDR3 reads CSAPDNTEAFF. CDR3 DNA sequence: TGCAGTGCGCCCGATAACACTGAAGCTTTCTTT.

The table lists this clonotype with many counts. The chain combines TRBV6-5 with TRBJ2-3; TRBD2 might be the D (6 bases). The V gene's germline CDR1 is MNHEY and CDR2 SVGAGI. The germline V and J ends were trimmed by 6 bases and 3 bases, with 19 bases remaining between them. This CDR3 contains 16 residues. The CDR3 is CASRLGGPSETDTQYF. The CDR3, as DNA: TGTGCCAGCAGACTCGGCGGTCCTAGCGAAACAGATACGCAGTATTTT.